Listed here is a single TCR beta chain. Its matching antigen is unknown. These data come from a study of cytotoxic CD8 clonotypes in ibrutinib-treated CLL. For the study at large: Average yields of 255,043 productive templates and approximately 100,000 productive rearrangements characterized the samples. Whole-study results and caveats: Baseline clonality was higher than in age-matched healthy donors and moved in step with circulating CD8+ T-cell counts.

Trimming cost V 3 bases and J 7 bases, with 21 bases left between them. The CDR3 spans 16 residues. Looked up from germline, CDR1 is SGHTA and CDR2 is FQGNSA. Generated by immunoSEQ multiplex PCR, the TCRdb table keeps only in-frame clones and is missing some. The data hold 90,000 to 95,000 clones, with approximately 77% observed a single time. The specimen comprised PBMCs, sampled after 24 months of ibrutinib treatment. The chain links TRBV7-2 to TRBJ2-5; possible D gene TRBD2, 5 bases. This receptor was obtained from a human donor with chronic lymphocytic leukemia. For the CDR3, the DNA is TGTGCCAGCAGCTTTATTTGGGGAAGCGGTGTAGGGACCCAGTACTTC. Amino acids: CASSFIWGSGVGTQYF.